This is a list of T cell receptor beta chains from one sample in a study of shared clonotypes between healthy human individuals. Data came from immunoSEQ multiplex PCR; TCRdb stores just in-frame clones and leaves some out. The sample contains 2 million to 2.5 million clones, 85% to 95% of which appear only once. The sequenced sample consisted of naive CD4+ T cells from PBMCs. These receptor sequences come from a man aged 18 to 30 in good health. Some clones in this sample may be carry-over from other donors' samples. Both conserved end residues are part of each CDR3. A D gene is named only where the DNA matches it firmly. Part of the rows lack a size; the others show once, few, many or a class for expanded clones.

TRBV5-6,NA,TRBJ1-2,NA,14,CASRRAGSYYGYTF,TGTGCCAGCAGGCGGGCAGGGTCCTACTATGGCTACACCTTC
TRBV5-1,few,TRBJ1-2,TRBD1,14,CASSLGTGLYGYTF,TGCGCCAGCAGCCTAGGGACAGGGTTGTATGGCTACACCTTC
TRBV19,NA,TRBJ1-1,NA,11,CASTTRGEAFF,TGTGCCAGTACCACCAGGGGAGAAGCTTTCTTT
TRBV7-2,NA,TRBJ2-7,NA,14,CASSSDGHDYEQYF,TGTGCCAGCAGCTCTGACGGCCACGACTACGAGCAGTACTTC
TRBV4-1,NA,TRBJ2-4,NA,15,CASSQVGEGRNIQYF,TGCGCCAGCAGCCAAGTGGGCGAGGGGCGAAACATTCAGTACTTC
TRBV30,NA,TRBJ1-3,NA,14,CAWSAGISGNTIYF,TGTGCCTGGAGTGCGGGGATCTCTGGAAACACCATATATTTT
TRBV5-1,NA,TRBJ2-1,TRBD2,17,CASSSGLAGISYNEQFF,TGCGCCAGCAGCTCAGGACTAGCGGGGATCTCCTACAATGAGCAGTTCTTC
TRBV9,NA,TRBJ2-1,NA,14,CASSVSTSSDEQFF,TGTGCCAGCAGCGTCTCGACTTCCTCGGATGAGCAGTTCTTC
TRBV14,NA,TRBJ2-1,NA,19,CASSQERPSWASSYNEQFF,TGTGCCAGCAGCCAAGAAAGACCCAGTTGGGCGTCCTCCTACAATGAGCAGTTCTTC
TRBV28,NA,TRBJ2-5,NA,15,CASSLSAGSQETQYF,TGTGCCAGCAGTTTAAGCGCGGGATCTCAAGAGACCCAGTACTTC
TRBV6-1,NA,TRBJ2-3,TRBD1,15,CASRPGQGAPDTQYF,TGTGCCAGCAGGCCGGGACAGGGGGCCCCAGATACGCAGTATTTT
TRBV10-1,once,TRBJ2-5,TRBD2,17,CASTVEGRGGRKETQYF,TGCGCCAGTACAGTGGAGGGACGCGGGGGGCGAAAAGAGACCCAGTACTTC